These T cell receptor beta chains were read from a single sample in a study of blood T cell repertoires in COVID-19. Measured with immunoSEQ multiplex PCR; TCRdb has only the in-frame clones, and not every one. The data contain 210,000 or so clones, 85% to 90% of them singletons. The sample consisted of PBMCs or T cells enriched from blood (not recorded which). The receptor set was obtained from a woman aged 45 to 65 in a cohort exposed to, infected with or recovered from COVID-19 (not recorded which). CDR3s include the opening cysteine and the closing phenylalanine or tryptophan. Each record gives: clone size, V gene, J gene, D gene, CDR3 length, CDR3 DNA, CDR3 protein. A D gene is named only where the DNA matches it firmly. Not all rows give a size; the values are once, few, many and, for expanded clones, a class.

clone size: .; V gene: TRBV11-3; J gene: TRBJ1-2; D gene: .; CDR3 length: 15; CDR3 DNA: TGTGCCAGCAGCTTAGATAAATGTCTCCTAGATGGCTACACCTTC; CDR3 protein: CASSLDKCLLDGYTF
clone size: .; V gene: TRBV30; J gene: TRBJ2-1; D gene: TRBD2; CDR3 length: 16; CDR3 DNA: TGTGCCTGGAATCCGTCGTGGACTAGCGGCTACAATGAGCAGTTCTTC; CDR3 protein: CAWNPSWTSGYNEQFF
clone size: few; V gene: TRBV18; J gene: TRBJ1-5; D gene: TRBD1; CDR3 length: 16; CDR3 DNA: TGTGCCAGCTCACACGACAGGGGCTATAGCAATCAGCCCCAGCATTTT; CDR3 protein: CASSHDRGYSNQPQHF
clone size: .; V gene: TRBV29-1; J gene: TRBJ1-2; D gene: .; CDR3 length: 13; CDR3 DNA: TGCAGCGTTATAATCCGGGCCCCGGGGGGCTACACCTTC; CDR3 protein: CSVIIRAPGGYTF
clone size: .; V gene: TRBV4-3; J gene: TRBJ2-3; D gene: .; CDR3 length: 15; CDR3 DNA: TGCGCCAGCAGCCGTAGAGGGGGGGAGACAGATACGCAGTATTTT; CDR3 protein: CASSRRGGETDTQYF
clone size: .; V gene: TRBV4-1; J gene: TRBJ2-2; D gene: TRBD2; CDR3 length: 16; CDR3 DNA: TGCGCCAGCAGCCAAGATTACGGCGGGGGGCCCGGGGAGCTGTTTTTT; CDR3 protein: CASSQDYGGGPGELFF
clone size: .; V gene: TRBV19; J gene: TRBJ1-5; D gene: .; CDR3 length: 15; CDR3 DNA: TGTGCCAGTAGTCTTAAGGGGTATAGCAATCAGCCCCAGCATTTT; CDR3 protein: CASSLKGYSNQPQHF
clone size: once; V gene: TRBV18; J gene: TRBJ1-1; D gene: .; CDR3 length: 17; CDR3 DNA: TGTGCCAGCTCACCCAGCGGGATCGGGGGGCGCAGCACTGAAGCTTTCTTT; CDR3 protein: CASSPSGIGGRSTEAFF
clone size: .; V gene: TRBV7-3; J gene: TRBJ2-3; D gene: .; CDR3 length: 15; CDR3 DNA: TGTGCCAGCAGCAGCAGCGGACTCAGCACAGATACGCAGTATTTT; CDR3 protein: CASSSSGLSTDTQYF
clone size: once; V gene: TRBV6-5; J gene: TRBJ2-7; D gene: .; CDR3 length: 14; CDR3 DNA: TGTGCCAGCCAACCTGTGGCAGGGGAAAGCGAGCAGTACTTC; CDR3 protein: CASQPVAGESEQYF
clone size: once; V gene: TRBV18; J gene: TRBJ1-3; D gene: .; CDR3 length: 18; CDR3 DNA: TGTGCCAGCTCACCAACCGGGCCAGGGAAAAGCTCTGGAAACACCATATATTTT; CDR3 protein: CASSPTGPGKSSGNTIYF
clone size: once; V gene: TRBV7-2; J gene: TRBJ1-2; D gene: .; CDR3 length: 14; CDR3 DNA: TGTGCCAGCAGCCCGATTGACAGGAACTATGGCTACACCTTC; CDR3 protein: CASSPIDRNYGYTF
clone size: .; V gene: TRBV27; J gene: TRBJ2-5; D gene: .; CDR3 length: 17; CDR3 DNA: TGTGCCAGCAGTTTAAGGGGATCAAGAACAGTGCAAGAGACCCAGTACTTC; CDR3 protein: CASSLRGSRTVQETQYF
clone size: .; V gene: TRBV19; J gene: TRBJ1-5; D gene: .; CDR3 length: 16; CDR3 DNA: TGTGCCAGTGGGTCGGGAGGGTCTAAGGCGAATCAGCCCCAGCATTTT; CDR3 protein: CASGSGGSKANQPQHF
clone size: few; V gene: TRBV6-5; J gene: TRBJ2-3; D gene: TRBD2; CDR3 length: 16; CDR3 DNA: TGTGCCAGCAGTTACGGGCTAGCGGGGGGGGCAGATACGCAGTATTTT; CDR3 protein: CASSYGLAGGADTQYF
clone size: .; V gene: TRBV5-4; J gene: TRBJ2-5; D gene: .; CDR3 length: 14; CDR3 DNA: TGTGCCAGCAGCGCAACAGGGTCGGGAGAGACCCAGTACTTC; CDR3 protein: CASSATGSGETQYF
clone size: medium-sized; V gene: TRBV27; J gene: TRBJ2-7; D gene: .; CDR3 length: 17; CDR3 DNA: TGTGCCAGCAGTCCCGCCCCGCCAACAGGAATCTCCTACGAGCAGTACTTC; CDR3 protein: CASSPAPPTGISYEQYF
clone size: .; V gene: TRBV28; J gene: TRBJ1-2; D gene: .; CDR3 length: 13; CDR3 DNA: TGTGCCAGCAGTTTGTCACAGAACTATGGCTACACCTTC; CDR3 protein: CASSLSQNYGYTF
clone size: .; V gene: TRBV29-1; J gene: TRBJ1-1; D gene: TRBD1; CDR3 length: 14; CDR3 DNA: TGCAGCGCCCCGGGACAGGGGGCAGACACTGAAGCTTTCTTT; CDR3 protein: CSAPGQGADTEAFF
clone size: .; V gene: TRBV6-6; J gene: TRBJ1-3; D gene: .; CDR3 length: 13; CDR3 DNA: TGTGCCAGCAGTTACTCTCAGGGTAACACCATATATTTT; CDR3 protein: CASSYSQGNTIYF
clone size: .; V gene: TRBV5-1; J gene: TRBJ1-1; D gene: TRBD1; CDR3 length: 13; CDR3 DNA: TGCGCCAGCAAAGGGACAGCGAACACTGAAGCTTTCTTT; CDR3 protein: CASKGTANTEAFF
clone size: once; V gene: TRBV14; J gene: TRBJ1-1; D gene: .; CDR3 length: 13; CDR3 DNA: TGTGCCAGCAGCCGCACGGGGAGGACTGAAGCTTTCTTT; CDR3 protein: CASSRTGRTEAFF
clone size: few; V gene: TRBV30; J gene: TRBJ2-5; D gene: TRBD2; CDR3 length: 14; CDR3 DNA: TGTGCCTGGAGGGGACTAGCGGGGAAAGAGACCCAGTACTTC; CDR3 protein: CAWRGLAGKETQYF
clone size: .; V gene: TRBV5-1; J gene: TRBJ2-3; D gene: TRBD1; CDR3 length: 15; CDR3 DNA: TGCGCCAGCAGCTTGGGGGACAGGTTGACAGATACGCAGTATTTT; CDR3 protein: CASSLGDRLTDTQYF
clone size: .; V gene: TRBV3-1/TRBV3-2; J gene: TRBJ1-4; D gene: TRBD1; CDR3 length: 16; CDR3 DNA: TGTGCCAGCAGCCAAGATCATCTTAGGGGGCAGGAAAAACTGTTTTTT; CDR3 protein: CASSQDHLRGQEKLFF
clone size: .; V gene: TRBV9; J gene: TRBJ2-2; D gene: TRBD2; CDR3 length: 17; CDR3 DNA: TGTGCCAGCAGCGATCAAAGGAGCGGGGGGTTCACCGGGGAGCTGTTTTTT; CDR3 protein: CASSDQRSGGFTGELFF
clone size: .; V gene: TRBV10-3; J gene: TRBJ2-1; D gene: .; CDR3 length: 15; CDR3 DNA: TGTGCCATCGGTCCTGGGGGCCTCTACTACAATGAGCAGTTCTTC; CDR3 protein: CAIGPGGLYYNEQFF
clone size: .; V gene: TRBV4-1; J gene: TRBJ2-1; D gene: .; CDR3 length: 15; CDR3 DNA: TGCGCCAGCAGCCGTACAGGGAGCTCCTACAATGAGCAGTTCTTC; CDR3 protein: CASSRTGSSYNEQFF
clone size: .; V gene: TRBV28; J gene: TRBJ1-6; D gene: .; CDR3 length: 12; CDR3 DNA: TGTGCCAGCAGTGACAGTAATTCACCCCTCCACTTT; CDR3 protein: CASSDSNSPLHF
clone size: .; V gene: TRBV4-3; J gene: TRBJ2-7; D gene: .; CDR3 length: 14; CDR3 DNA: TGCGCCAGCAGCGCCCTGACGGGGGCCTACGAGCAGTACTTC; CDR3 protein: CASSALTGAYEQYF